These T cell receptor beta chains were read from a single sample in a study of OX40 agonist ivuxolimab in advanced cancers. Data came from immunoSEQ multiplex PCR; TCRdb stores just in-frame clones and leaves some out. This sample has 70,000 to 90,000 clones; 70% to 90% occur once, and the top ten carry 1.5% to 2%. The specimen was CD4+ or CD8+ T cells sorted from blood, collected in a trial of the OX40 agonist ivuxolimab. These receptors were taken from an adult with an advanced solid tumor such as melanoma, head and neck, liver or kidney cancer. Both conserved end residues are part of each CDR3. The order of the fields is clone size, D gene, CDR3 length, J gene, V gene, CDR3 DNA, CDR3 protein. A D gene is named only where the DNA matches it firmly. Only part of the rows carry a size: once, few, many, or a class if the clone is expanded.

NA	TRBD2	16	TRBJ2-2	TRBV7-2	TGTGCCAGCAGCTTAAGACTAGCGGGGGGGCCCGGGGAGCTGTTTTTT	CASSLRLAGGPGELFF
few	NA	14	TRBJ1-4	TRBV28	TGTGCCAGCCGCCTCAGGGGTTCTAATGAAAAACTGTTTTTT	CASRLRGSNEKLFF
NA	NA	15	TRBJ2-1	TRBV11-2	TGTGCCAGCACCGTAAACCGGGACACCTACAATGAGCAGTTCTTC	CASTVNRDTYNEQFF
NA	TRBD2	15	TRBJ2-3	TRBV29-1	TGCAGCGTTGAAGACGGTAGCGGGAGATTAGATACGCAGTATTTT	CSVEDGSGRLDTQYF
NA	TRBD2	14	TRBJ2-1	TRBV11-3	TGTGCCAGCAGCAAATCGGGGGGGAGCAATGAGCAGTTCTTC	CASSKSGGSNEQFF
NA	TRBD2	15	TRBJ2-1	TRBV11-3	TGTGCCAGCAGCTTAGCGGGGGGGCTCCACAATGAGCAGTTCTTC	CASSLAGGLHNEQFF
NA	NA	14	TRBJ1-1	TRBV18	TGTGCCAGCTCACCAGTTCAGGGAGGAACTGAAGCTTTCTTT	CASSPVQGGTEAFF
NA	NA	14	TRBJ1-2	TRBV14	TGTGCCAGCAGCCAAGCGACCAGGGTGGGCGGCTACACCTTC	CASSQATRVGGYTF
NA	NA	15	TRBJ1-5	TRBV5-4	TGTGCCAGCAGCTTGGGGGGGCGAAGAGATCAGCCCCAGCATTTT	CASSLGGRRDQPQHF
once	NA	16	TRBJ2-6	TRBV6-6	TGTGCCAGCAGTTACTATCAGGGTTCAGGGGCCAACGTCCTGACTTTC	CASSYYQGSGANVLTF
many	TRBD1	13	TRBJ1-2	TRBV5-1	TGCGCCAGCAGCTACGGACAGGGTGGCGGCTACACCTTC	CASSYGQGGGYTF
NA	NA	12	TRBJ2-1	TRBV7-9	TGTGCCAGCAGGGAGGTGACTAATGAGCAGTTCTTC	CASREVTNEQFF
NA	NA	14	TRBJ1-1	TRBV25-1	TGTGCCAGCAGACAAACGGGTTTTGACACTGAAGCTTTCTTT	CASRQTGFDTEAFF
once	TRBD2	20	TRBJ2-5	TRBV4-3	TGCGCCAGCAGCCAAGATCGGGGACTAGGATCCGGCGGCTCCCAAGAGACCCAGTACTTC	CASSQDRGLGSGGSQETQYF
NA	TRBD1	14	TRBJ2-2	TRBV9	TGTGCCAGCAGCGCGACAGGGGGTATCGGGGAGCTGTTTTTT	CASSATGGIGELFF
NA	NA	15	TRBJ2-2	TRBV7-3	TGTGCCAGCAGCTTTAGGGTTGGCAACACCGGGGAGCTGTTTTTT	CASSFRVGNTGELFF
NA	NA	15	TRBJ2-2	TRBV18	TGTGCCAGCTCGCGTCGGGGGCCCCCCGGCGGGGAGCTGTTTTTT	CASSRRGPPGGELFF
NA	TRBD1	15	TRBJ2-3	TRBV19	TGTGCCAGTGGGGGACAGGGCACTAGCACAGATACGCAGTATTTT	CASGGQGTSTDTQYF
few	NA	14	TRBJ2-3	TRBV5-1	TGCGCCAGCAGCTCCCGCAGCGGAATAGATACGCAGTATTTT	CASSSRSGIDTQYF
NA	TRBD1	16	TRBJ1-1	TRBV11-2	TGTGCCAGCAGCTCAACTTACGGACAGGGGAGGGTTGAAGCTTTCTTT	CASSSTYGQGRVEAFF
NA	NA	12	TRBJ2-7	TRBV30	TGTGCCTGGGGGGCGGGGCCCTACGAGCAGTACTTC	CAWGAGPYEQYF
NA	TRBD2	15	TRBJ2-5	TRBV14	TGTGCCAGCAGCAATCAGCGGGGAGCGCAGGAGACCCAGTACTTC	CASSNQRGAQETQYF
NA	TRBD2	15	TRBJ2-7	TRBV19	TGTGCCAGTAGTAAGGGGGAAGCGGGAGGCTTGGAGCAGTACTTC	CASSKGEAGGLEQYF
NA	NA	17	TRBJ2-2	TRBV2	TGTGCCAGCAGTGAAGCATATGGGCGGGGCCTCGGCGGGGAGCTGTTTTTT	CASSEAYGRGLGGELFF
NA	NA	14	TRBJ2-5	TRBV13	TGTGCCAGCAGCGATAGCCGGATCCAAGAGACCCAGTACTTC	CASSDSRIQETQYF
NA	NA	12	TRBJ2-3	TRBV11-2	TGTGCCAGCAGCCCGACCCCCTATACGCAGTATTTT	CASSPTPYTQYF
NA	NA	16	TRBJ2-5	TRBV28	TGTGCCACCCGTCCGGGTTCCTTTCTTGGGGGGGAGACCCAGTACTTC	CATRPGSFLGGETQYF
NA	TRBD1	16	TRBJ1-3	TRBV4-2	TGTGCCAGCAGCGCCCCGACAGGGGGTACTGGAAACACCATATATTTT	CASSAPTGGTGNTIYF
NA	TRBD1	15	TRBJ2-5	TRBV28	TGTGCCAGCAGTTTCTGGACAGGGAACCAAGAGACCCAGTACTTC	CASSFWTGNQETQYF
NA	NA	14	TRBJ2-3	TRBV6-1	TGTGCCAGCCGTCAAAGGGGAGAGACAGATACGCAGTATTTT	CASRQRGETDTQYF
NA	NA	13	TRBJ2-3	TRBV2	TGTGCCAGCAGTGACGGGGTCACAGATACGCAGTATTTT	CASSDGVTDTQYF
NA	TRBD1	15	TRBJ2-1	TRBV5-1	TGCGCCAGCAGCCCGGACAGGCCCTCGTACAATGAGCAGTTCTTC	CASSPDRPSYNEQFF
NA	TRBD1	17	TRBJ1-5	TRBV4-2	TGTGCCAGCAGCCGATCAGGACGGGGACAGGGCGATCAGCCCCAGCATTTT	CASSRSGRGQGDQPQHF
NA	TRBD1	15	TRBJ2-5	TRBV7-3	TGTGCCAGCAGCCGATCCGGGACAGGCGGGGAGACCCAGTACTTC	CASSRSGTGGETQYF
NA	NA	11	TRBJ1-1	TRBV28	TGTGCCAGCAGTTTATACCTTGAAGCTTTCTTT	CASSLYLEAFF
NA	TRBD2	17	TRBJ2-1	TRBV5-1	TGCGCCAGCAGCTTGCTTCGACTAGCGGGAGGGCAAAGTGAGCAGTTCTTC	CASSLLRLAGGQSEQFF
NA	TRBD2	15	TRBJ2-7	TRBV4-1	TGCGCCAGCAGCCAAGGACTAGCGGAGACCTACGAGCAGTACTTC	CASSQGLAETYEQYF
NA	NA	16	TRBJ2-1	TRBV5-4	TGTGCCAGCAGCTCGCAGGGTCTGGTCTCCTACAATGAGCAGTTCTTC	CASSSQGLVSYNEQFF
NA	NA	14	TRBJ2-5	TRBV30	TGTGCCTGGAGTGTAGGGGGGGCGCGGGAGACCCAGTACTTC	CAWSVGGARETQYF
NA	NA	16	TRBJ1-6	TRBV7-6	TGTGCCAGCAGCCCCGAGACCTTGGGGGGTAATTCACCCCTCCACTTT	CASSPETLGGNSPLHF
once	NA	14	TRBJ2-7	TRBV9	TGTGCCAGCAGCGTAGCTAACGGGCCCTACGAGCAGTACTTC	CASSVANGPYEQYF
NA	NA	15	TRBJ2-7	TRBV6-6	TGTGCCAGCAGTTACTCCGTGGAACAGGCCTACGAGCAGTACTTC	CASSYSVEQAYEQYF
NA	NA	14	TRBJ2-2	TRBV6-1	TGTGCCAGCAGGGGTGACTTGAACACCGGGGAGCTGTTTTTT	CASRGDLNTGELFF